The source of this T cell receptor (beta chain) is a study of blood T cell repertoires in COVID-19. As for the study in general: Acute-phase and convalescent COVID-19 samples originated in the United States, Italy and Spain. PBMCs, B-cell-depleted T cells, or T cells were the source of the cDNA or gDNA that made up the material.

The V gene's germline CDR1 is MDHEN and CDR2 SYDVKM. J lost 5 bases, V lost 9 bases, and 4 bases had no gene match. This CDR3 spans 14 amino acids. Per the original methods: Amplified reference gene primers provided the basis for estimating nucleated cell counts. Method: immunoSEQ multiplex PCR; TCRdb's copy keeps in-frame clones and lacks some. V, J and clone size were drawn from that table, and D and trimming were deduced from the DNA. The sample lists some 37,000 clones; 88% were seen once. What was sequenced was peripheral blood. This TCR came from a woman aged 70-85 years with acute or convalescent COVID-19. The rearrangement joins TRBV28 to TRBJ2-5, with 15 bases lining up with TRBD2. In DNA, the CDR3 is TGTGCCAGTGGACTAGCGGGGGGGCTGGAGACCCAGTACTTC. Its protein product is CASGLAGGLETQYF.